A selection of T cell receptor beta chains follows, all from one sample in a study of blood T cell repertoires in COVID-19. Profiled with immunoSEQ multiplex PCR; TCRdb holds only in-frame clones, not every one. The table has about 150,000 clones, about 90% seen once; the top ten hold 0.5% to 0.6%. Sequenced sample: peripheral blood. The receptors were sampled from a man in his fifties or sixties with acute or convalescent COVID-19. CDR3s include the opening cysteine and the closing phenylalanine or tryptophan. A D gene is named only where the DNA matches it firmly. Clone size is not always given. Where it is, it says once, few, many or a class for expanded clones.

V gene	D gene	clone size	J gene	CDR3 DNA	CDR3 protein
TRBV18	TRBD2	NA	TRBJ2-2	TGTGCCAGCTCACCACTTGCTAGCGGGAGGGCGGACACCGGGGAGCTGTTTTTT	CASSPLASGRADTGELFF
TRBV6-5	TRBD1	NA	TRBJ1-2	TGTGCCAGCAGTTCCGGGACAGGCCCAATCGATTATGGCTACACCTTC	CASSSGTGPIDYGYTF
TRBV6-5	NA	NA	TRBJ2-5	TGTGCCAGCAGGGTACATTCGGGGGTACCCGAGACCCAGTACTTC	CASRVHSGVPETQYF
TRBV3-1/TRBV3-2	TRBD1	NA	TRBJ2-2	TGTGCCAGCAGCCAATCGACAGGGGATAACACCGGGGAGCTGTTTTTT	CASSQSTGDNTGELFF
TRBV28	TRBD1	NA	TRBJ1-1	TGTGCCAGCAGTACGACAGGGGGGTGGGCTTTCTTT	CASSTTGGWAFF
TRBV7-8	NA	NA	TRBJ2-7	TGTGCCAGCAGCTTAGCGCGCATCTCCTACGAGCAGTACTTC	CASSLARISYEQYF
TRBV9	TRBD2	NA	TRBJ2-1	TGTGCCAGCAGCGTAGGGGGGACTAGTGGTGAGCAGTTCTTC	CASSVGGTSGEQFF
TRBV14	NA	NA	TRBJ1-2	TGTGCCAGCAGCCAAGATAGACGACAGGGCTACACCTTC	CASSQDRRQGYTF
TRBV2	TRBD1	NA	TRBJ1-6	TGTGCCAGCAGTGTACAGGGGGCTAATTCACCCCTCCACTTT	CASSVQGANSPLHF
TRBV28	NA	NA	TRBJ1-1	TGTGCCAGCAGTTTATTGACAGACATGAACACTGAAGCTTTCTTT	CASSLLTDMNTEAFF
TRBV28	TRBD2	NA	TRBJ2-1	TGTGCCAGCAGTCCGGCGGGAGCGGCTAATGAGCAGTTCTTC	CASSPAGAANEQFF
TRBV28	TRBD1	NA	TRBJ1-5	TGTGCCAGCAGGGGACAGGGGTTGAGGAATCAGCCCCAGCATTTT	CASRGQGLRNQPQHF
TRBV9	TRBD2	NA	TRBJ2-1	TGTGCCAGCAGCGTAGTAGTCCCCGCCACTAGCGGATCCTACAATGAGCAGTTCTTC	CASSVVVPATSGSYNEQFF
TRBV5-1	NA	NA	TRBJ2-1	TGCGCCAGCTGGCTAGGCGGTAACTACAATGAGCAGTTCTTC	CASWLGGNYNEQFF
TRBV28	TRBD1	NA	TRBJ1-5	TGTGCCAGCAGCAGGACAGGGTTTAATCAGCCCCAGCATTTT	CASSRTGFNQPQHF
TRBV7-6	TRBD1	NA	TRBJ2-3	TGTGCCAGCAGCCCAGGGGGAATTGGGACGGGGCTCACAGATACGCAGTATTTT	CASSPGGIGTGLTDTQYF
TRBV6-1	TRBD1	NA	TRBJ2-6	TGTGCCAGCAGTGCCCCCCAGGGGGCCAGCTCTGGGGCCAACGTCCTGACTTTC	CASSAPQGASSGANVLTF
TRBV4-2	TRBD2	NA	TRBJ2-7	TGTGCCAGCAGCCAAGATCAGACTAGCGGGAGCTACGAGCAGTACTTC	CASSQDQTSGSYEQYF
TRBV6-5	NA	NA	TRBJ2-2	TGTGCCAGCAGTTACAGCCGGAACACCGGGGAGCTGTTTTTT	CASSYSRNTGELFF
TRBV9	TRBD1	NA	TRBJ1-4	TGTGCCAGCAGCGGACAGGGGCGGGAAAAACTGTTTTTT	CASSGQGREKLFF
TRBV9	TRBD1	NA	TRBJ1-1	TGTGCCAGCAGCGACCGGACAGGGGAAGCTAACACTGAAGCTTTCTTT	CASSDRTGEANTEAFF
TRBV5-6	TRBD1	few	TRBJ1-1	TGTGCCAGCAGCTTGGAGGGACAGGCCCACTTT	CASSLEGQAHF
TRBV2	TRBD1	NA	TRBJ2-1	TGTGCCAGCAGTACGACAGGGGGCGGCAATGAGCAGTTCTTC	CASSTTGGGNEQFF
TRBV6-6	NA	NA	TRBJ2-5	TGTGCCAGCAGTGTCCCGTCGGGGACCCAGTACTTC	CASSVPSGTQYF
TRBV5-5	TRBD1	NA	TRBJ2-7	TGTGCCAGCAGCCTACCGGACAGGGCCTACGAGCAGTACTTC	CASSLPDRAYEQYF
TRBV6-6	TRBD1	NA	TRBJ2-2	TGTGCCAGCAGTCGGGTATCTTCGACAGGGGTACGGGCCGGGGAGCTGTTTTTT	CASSRVSSTGVRAGELFF
TRBV21-1	NA	NA	TRBJ2-3	TGTGCCAGCAGCAAAGGTGGGCAGGGGGTGTGGACGTGTGTGGCAGGGTCGGGACCAGATACGCAGTATTTT	CASSKGGQGVWTCVAGSGPDTQYF
TRBV9	TRBD2	NA	TRBJ2-7	TGTGCCAGCAGCGTAATGGAGCGGGGCGTAAGCGAGCAGTACTTC	CASSVMERGVSEQYF
TRBV3-1/TRBV3-2	TRBD2	NA	TRBJ2-2	TGTGCCAGCAGGTCCGGGACTAGCGAAGCCGGGGAGCTGTTTTTT	CASRSGTSEAGELFF
TRBV5-1	NA	NA	TRBJ2-2	TGCGCCAGCAGCTTTTTTTGGGGAGAGAACACCGGGGAGCTGTTTTTT	CASSFFWGENTGELFF
TRBV5-5	NA	NA	TRBJ2-7	TGTGCCAGCAGCTTGGAGTGGCAGGGTTACGAGCAGTACTTC	CASSLEWQGYEQYF
TRBV2	TRBD2	NA	TRBJ2-7	TGTGCCAGCACTCGGCGACGGGAGGTTCGCGAGCAGTACTTC	CASTRRREVREQYF
TRBV6-2/TRBV6-3	TRBD1	NA	TRBJ1-2	TGTGCCAGCAGTTACTCGAGGGCCACAGGGGCAAACTATGGCTACACCTTC	CASSYSRATGANYGYTF
TRBV6-5	NA	once	TRBJ2-6	TGTGCCAGCAGCCGGACAACCTCTGGGGCCAACGTCCTGACTTTC	CASSRTTSGANVLTF
TRBV2	NA	NA	TRBJ1-1	TGTGCCAGCATTCTGGCAGGGGAGAACACTGAAGCTTTCTTT	CASILAGENTEAFF
TRBV18	NA	NA	TRBJ1-2	TGTGCCAGCTCACCACGCAGGGGCGATGGCTACACCTTC	CASSPRRGDGYTF
TRBV12-3/TRBV12-4	TRBD1	NA	TRBJ1-1	TGTGCCAGCACCCTGGACAGGGCCACTGAAGCTTTCTTT	CASTLDRATEAFF
TRBV27	TRBD2	NA	TRBJ2-7	TGTGCCAGCAGTTTAGCTAGCGGGAGAAACGAGCAGTACTTC	CASSLASGRNEQYF
TRBV6-5	NA	once	TRBJ1-5	TGTGCCAGCAGTAACGGGGATCAGCCCCAGCATTTT	CASSNGDQPQHF
TRBV7-9	TRBD1	once	TRBJ1-6	TGTGCCAGCAGCACCCAGACAGGGGGGAATTCACCCCTCCACTTT	CASSTQTGGNSPLHF
TRBV14	NA	NA	TRBJ1-1	TGTGCCAGCAGCCGTCTTATGAACACTGAAGCTTTCTTT	CASSRLMNTEAFF
TRBV6-6	NA	NA	TRBJ1-1	TGTGCCAGCAGTTACCTAGGTGCGGGGACTGAAGCTTTCTTT	CASSYLGAGTEAFF
TRBV7-2	TRBD2	NA	TRBJ2-3	TGTGCCAGCAGCTCTCCGGGACTAGCGGGGGGGAGCACAGATACGCAGTATTTT	CASSSPGLAGGSTDTQYF
TRBV30	TRBD2	NA	TRBJ2-3	TGTGCCTGGAGTACTACACTCCTAAGCGGGGTCCTCGCAGATACGCAGTATTTT	CAWSTTLLSGVLADTQYF